This record covers a single T cell receptor beta chain. The entry originates in a study of cytomegalovirus exposure and HLA in healthy donors. The primer mix had 60 Vbeta and 13 Jbeta primers. Libraries were prepared by immunoSEQ multiplex PCR; TCRdb keeps only in-frame clonotypes and omits some of them. The sample records about 150,000 clones, just under 85% being singletons. Germline CDR1 reads MNHEY; CDR2 reads SVGAGI. The CDR3 covers 15 residues. Trimming at V came to 0 bases and at J to 7 bases, leaving 4 bases not matched to a gene. Sequenced input: PBMCs. The chain combines TRBV6-5 with TRBJ2-1, with 9 bases matching TRBD2. The source of this sequence is a girl under 18 in good health and CMV-seropositive. CDR3 region: CASSYSSAGGNEQFF. CDR3 sequence (DNA): TGTGCCAGCAGTTACTCGTCGGCGGGAGGGAATGAGCAGTTCTTC.